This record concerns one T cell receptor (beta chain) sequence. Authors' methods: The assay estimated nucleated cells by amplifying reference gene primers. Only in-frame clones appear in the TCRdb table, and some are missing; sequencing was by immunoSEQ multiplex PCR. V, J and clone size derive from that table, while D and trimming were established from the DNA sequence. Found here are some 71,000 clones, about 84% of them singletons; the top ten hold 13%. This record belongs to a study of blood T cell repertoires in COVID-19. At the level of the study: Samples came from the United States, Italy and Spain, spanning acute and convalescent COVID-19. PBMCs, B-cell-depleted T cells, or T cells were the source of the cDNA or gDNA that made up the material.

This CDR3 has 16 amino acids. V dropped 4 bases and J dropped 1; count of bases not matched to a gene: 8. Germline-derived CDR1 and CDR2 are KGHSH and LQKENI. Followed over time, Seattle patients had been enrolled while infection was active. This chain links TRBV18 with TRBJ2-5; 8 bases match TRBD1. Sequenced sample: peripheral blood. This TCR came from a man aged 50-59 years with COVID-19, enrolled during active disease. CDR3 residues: CASSLQGARVQETQYF. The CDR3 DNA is TGTGCCAGCTCACTCCAGGGGGCGCGAGTCCAAGAGACCCAGTACTTC.